What follows is one TCR beta chain and its context. The sample holds many counts of this clonotype. Its specific antigen is unknown. Base qualities are not at hand, and no much larger clone is one base apart. The sample originates from a study of T-cell reconstitution after alpha-beta-depleted transplantation in children listed by TCRdb under 2016. Background for the entire study: Using TCR repertoire profiling, the study quantitatively followed how T-cell immune reconstitution unfolded in children after TCRalphabeta/CD19-depleted allogeneic hematopoietic cell transplantation.

Here is what the overall study found, with its caveats: In some patients, the high TCRbeta diversity seen at day 60 was put down to recipient T cells and intrathymic progenitors that had survived conditioning. Apparently early alphabetaT-cell count recovery about two months after transplant reportedly relied on only several hundred rapidly expanded clones derived from non-depleted graft cells. Over subsequent months, a decline in hyperexpanded clone frequencies was noted, and after one year, T-cell counts and TCRbeta diversity were mostly ascribed to newly produced T cells.

Libraries were built with PCR. Sequencing was performed on an Illumina HiSeq 2500. To normalize quantification of the TCRbeta repertoire, the TCR libraries were built with molecular barcoding that relied on unique molecular identifiers. The public reads were run again by TCRdb, first through fastp at Q25 and then through MiXCR, and only productive beta chains were kept. CDR3 protein sequences are deduplicated, and each keeps its most common genes and DNA. In all, the sample holds approximately 490,000 distinct CDR3 sequences, and roughly a tenth of those were seen once. The ten largest make up about 2% of the sample. What the treatment or condition label conveys for this sample: allogeneic hematopoietic cell transplantation with graft depleted of TCRalphabeta T cells and CD19 B cells. The children who served as transplant recipients had been given grafts of TCRalphabeta/CD19-depleted allogeneic hematopoietic cells.

Based on the germline V gene (reference sequence), the CDR1 and CDR2 sequences are SEHNR and FQNEAQ. The CDR3, cysteine through phenylalanine, is 15 amino acids long. The entry retains the CDR3 DNA only, 45 bases that are in frame from base 1. V and J are trimmed by 5 bases and 2 bases, and the gene matches miss 4 bases of the junction. The sample consisted of PBMCs, taken before TCRalphabeta/CD19-depleted stem cell transplant. Rearrangement joined TRBV7-9 to TRBJ2-1; a stretch of 9 junction bases matches TRBD2. The source is a child younger than 10 with inherited bone marrow failure, due to receive a stem cell transplant. In nucleotides, the sequence is TGTGCCAGCAGCATGACTAGCGGACCCTACAATGAGCAGTTCTTC. It codes for CASSMTSGPYNEQFF.